The 32 T cell receptor beta chains presented below share a single source sample, sequenced in a study of T-cell memory formation after mild COVID-19. From the 5' RACE reads, TCRdb called clonotypes with MiXCR, one entry per CDR3 protein. Of under 300,000 distinct CDR3 sequences in the sample, more than 15% were seen once. The source material was PBMCs or a T cell subset sorted from them (not recorded which). The receptors stem from a young man who had mild COVID-19 (a few samples of this study predate the infection). Cell type and time point are not known.

This chain connects TRBV7-2 to TRBJ2-5, with D maybe TRBD2 (6 bases). With 5 bases removed from V and 0 bases from J, the gap between germline ends came to 13 bases. Germline assignment: CDR1 SGHTA and CDR2 FQGNSA. The CDR3 totals 15 residues. The CDR3 DNA follows: TGTGCCAGCAGCCCAGCGGGTCCTTACCAAGAGACCCAGTACTTC. It encodes CASSPAGPYQETQYF.

The genes are TRBV29-1 and TRBJ2-7; 8 bases match TRBD1. This CDR3 contains 12 residues. CDR1 SQVTM and CDR2 ANQGSEA come from the germline V gene. V lost 6 bases, J lost 6 bases, and 7 bases stayed unmatched. CDR3 bases: TGCAGCGTGCCCGGGACAGGTGGCGAGCAGTACGTC. This gives the protein CSVPGTGGEQYV.

The rearrangement links TRBV10-3 to TRBJ2-3, with 7 bases that match TRBD1. The J segment lost 4 bases and the V segment lost 2 bases, leaving 6 bases of the junction unmatched. The CDR3 runs to 15 residues. CDR1 is ENHRY and CDR2 is SYGVKD in the germline V gene. DNA for the CDR3: TGTGCCATCAGTGAGGACAGGGTGGGGGCAGATACGCAGTATTTT. It is translated as CAISEDRVGADTQYF.

The chain is built from TRBV27 and TRBJ1-5; D is ambiguous. CDR3 length: 15 residues. V was cut by 3 bases and J by 6 bases, with 15 bases left in between. Germline loops: CDR1 MNHEY, CDR2 SMNVEV (reference sequence). The CDR3 DNA follows: TGTGCCAGCAGTTTTGATCGTACCCTCGGTCAGCCCCAGCATTTT. This sequence encodes CASSFDRTLGQPQHF.

The genes are TRBV13 and TRBJ1-5; D not certain. CDR1 is PRHDT, CDR2 FYEKMQ, per germline (reference sequence). CDR3 size: 16 residues. V lost 0 bases, J lost 3 bases, and 12 bases lay in between. In DNA form, the CDR3 reads TGTGCCAGCAGCTTAGGCCTGGGAGCACCCAATCAGCCCCAGCATTTT. Its translation is CASSLGLGAPNQPQHF.

The chain employs TRBV29-1 and TRBJ2-2, with a tentative D call TRBD1 (5 bases). V lost 4 bases and J lost 1, with 7 bases in between. The CDR3 is 13 amino acids. Germline V gene sequence: CDR1 SQVTM, CDR2 ANQGSEA. The CDR3 is CSVGQGNTGELFF. DNA of the CDR3: TGCAGCGTTGGGCAGGGGAACACCGGGGAGCTGTTTTTT.

V usage is TRBV20-1 and J usage is TRBJ2-2, with D maybe TRBD2 (6 bases). The germline gives CDR1 DFQATT, CDR2 SNEGSKA (reference sequence). This CDR3 contains 16 residues. The V and J ends lost 5 bases and 2 bases respectively, with 18 bases between them. The CDR3 loop is CSAGHLEGYNTGELFF. DNA for the CDR3: TGCAGTGCTGGGCACCTGGAGGGTTACAACACCGGGGAGCTGTTTTTT.

This sequence joins TRBV5-1 and TRBJ1-4; tentative D call: TRBD1 (6 bases). V shed 7 bases and J shed 5 bases, with 9 bases lying between them. CDR1 is SGHRS and CDR2 is YFSETQ in the germline V gene. This CDR3 is 12 amino acids long. In DNA, the CDR3 is TGCGCCAGCCGGCAGGGGAATGAAAAACTGTTTTTT. Translated, it gives CASRQGNEKLFF.

There are many counts of this clonotype. This chain links TRBV7-3 with TRBJ2-2; TRBD1 is a possible D gene (5 bases). Trimming took off 2 bases at V and 2 bases at J, with 6 bases between the two ends. The CDR3 is 14 residues long. CDR1 is SGHTA, CDR2 FQGTGA, per germline. CDR3: CASSLDRNTGELFF. The CDR3 DNA follows: TGTGCCAGCAGCTTAGACAGAAACACCGGGGAGCTGTTTTTT.

This chain uses TRBV21-1 with TRBJ1-4; TRBD1, as called in the table, went unchecked against the DNA. TRBV21-1 is reported as a pseudogene. The CDR3 spans 14 residues. In DNA form, the CDR3 reads TGTGCCAGCGAAATAGGGGTTCATAATGAAAAACTGTTTTTT. As protein: CASEIGVHNEKLFF.

This clonotype came up a few times. The chain recombines TRBV10-3 with TRBJ1-5, with a tentative D call TRBD1 (5 bases). CDR1 is ENHRY and CDR2 is SYGVKD in the germline V gene. The CDR3 has 13 residues. V lost 6 bases, J lost 8 bases, and 14 bases lay in between. DNA for the CDR3: TGTGCCATCAGATCGACAGCCCTGGAGCCCCAGCATTTT. Protein product: CAIRSTALEPQHF.

The gene calls are TRBV5-4 and TRBJ2-3; D is possibly TRBD1 (5 bases). Trimming took off 1 base at V and 6 bases at J, with 12 bases between the two ends. In germline, CDR1 is SGHNT, CDR2 YYREEE (reference sequence). The CDR3 loop spans 14 amino acids. As DNA, the CDR3 is TGTGCCAGCAGCTTGACGGCAGGGTCGGATACGCAGTATTTT. Translation: CASSLTAGSDTQYF.

The chain has TRBV6-2 or TRBV6-3 and TRBJ2-1; D remains unclear. Germline assignment: CDR1 MNHEY and CDR2 SVGEGT. The CDR3 is 13 amino acids. V gave up 2 bases and J gave up 6 bases, with 8 bases separating them. The CDR3 loop reads CASSYGPINEQFF. CDR3 sequence (DNA): TGTGCCAGCAGTTACGGTCCGATCAATGAGCAGTTCTTC.

The chain recombines TRBV25-1 with TRBJ2-2; TRBD2 agrees at 8 bases. Losses at the gene ends were 5 bases for V and 5 bases for J; bases not matched to a gene: 7. The CDR3 spans 15 residues. The germline V gene encodes CDR1 MGHDK and CDR2 SYGVNS. The CDR3 reads CASSSAGGATGELFF. CDR3 DNA sequence: TGTGCCAGCAGTTCCGCCGGGGGGGCGACCGGGGAGCTGTTTTTT.

This clonotype was seen only a few times. This CDR3 reads CASSLGRNKDSPLHF. In nucleotides, the CDR3 is TGTGCCAGCAGCTTAGGCCGAAACAAAGATTCACCCCTCCACTTT. The chain recombines TRBV7-9 with TRBJ1-6; D not certain. This CDR3 has 15 amino acids. Germline V gene data show CDR1 as SEHNR and CDR2 as FQNEAQ (reference sequence). V lost 1 base, J lost 8 bases, and 12 bases lay in between.

This clonotype has only a few counts. The chain recombines TRBV6-6 with TRBJ1-2; D ambiguous. Trimming removed 7 bases from V and 2 bases from J, with 8 bases in between. The CDR3 consists of 12 residues. Per the germline V gene, CDR1 is MNHNY and CDR2 is SVGAGI (reference sequence). The CDR3 loop reads CASNAYNYGYTF. CDR3 nucleotide sequence: TGTGCCAGCAACGCCTACAACTATGGCTACACCTTC.

This clonotype was detected only a few times. The chain has TRBV11-2 and TRBJ1-1, with TRBD1 matching over 9 bases. The CDR3 loop spans 17 amino acids. Germline lookup yields CDR1 SGHAT and CDR2 FQNNGV. The trim removed 4 bases at V and 5 bases at J, leaving 14 bases unmatched. The DNA of the CDR3 is TGTGCCAGCAGCTCCCCGACAGGGGGATCAGGGGGGACTGAAGCTTTCTTT. Translation gives CASSSPTGGSGGTEAFF.

This clonotype was recorded at least ten times. This chain links TRBV4-1 with TRBJ2-1; D not resolved. The CDR3 has 16 residues. Germline CDR1 and CDR2: MGHRA and YSYEKL. The ends were cut back, 1 base at V and 1 base at J, with 11 bases in the middle. For the CDR3, the DNA is TGCGCCAGCAGCCAAGTCGACCTAGTTTCCTACAATGAGCAGTTCTTC. Protein sequence: CASSQVDLVSYNEQFF.

This clonotype was counted ten times or more. V gene TRBV27 combines with J gene TRBJ2-7; a weak D match, TRBD1 (6 bases). The CDR3 has 13 amino acids. Trimming took off 6 bases at V and 0 bases at J, with 9 bases between the two ends. Germline V gene sequence: CDR1 MNHEY, CDR2 SMNVEV (reference sequence). The CDR3 DNA reads as TGTGCCAGCAGGCAGGGGTCCTCCTACGAGCAGTACTTC. This sequence encodes CASRQGSSYEQYF.

This chain links TRBV15 with TRBJ1-1, with D hard to call. V dropped 0 bases and J dropped 1 base, with 9 bases sitting between them. Germline-derived CDR1 and CDR2 are LNHNV and YYDKDF (reference sequence). CDR3 length equals 15 residues. CDR3 sequence reads: CATSRDPFSNTEAFF. The CDR3 DNA sequence: TGTGCCACCAGCAGAGACCCCTTTTCGAACACTGAAGCTTTCTTT.

This clonotype came up a few times. The chain carries TRBV5-1 and TRBJ1-2, with unresolved D. CDR3 length: 14 amino acids. Germline V gene data show CDR1 as SGHRS and CDR2 as YFSETQ. V was shortened by 2 bases and J by 2 bases, with 10 bases between the two germline ends. The CDR3 coding sequence is TGCGCCAGCAGCTTTCTGGACGGAAACTATGGCTACACCTTC. It yields the protein CASSFLDGNYGYTF.

J is TRBJ1-1 and V is TRBV7-9; tentatively, D is TRBD1 (6 bases). CDR3 length: 16 residues. V was cut by 4 bases and J by 5 bases, with 20 bases left in between. CDR1 and CDR2 from the germline V gene are SEHNR and FQNEAQ (reference sequence). CDR3 region: CASSSGPRGGETEAFF. The CDR3 nucleotides are TGTGCCAGCAGCTCAGGCCCTCGAGGGGGAGAGACTGAAGCTTTCTTT.

This chain uses TRBV4-2 with TRBJ1-1; 8 nucleotides align to TRBD1. After removal of 4 bases from V and 6 bases from J, the junction contained 4 bases not matched to a gene. This CDR3 comprises 13 residues. Germline V gene lookup returns CDR1 LGHNA and CDR2 YNFKEQ. The CDR3, as DNA: TGTGCCAGCAGCCGATGGACAGGGTCTGAAGCTTTCTTT. This sequence encodes CASSRWTGSEAFF.

This clonotype was observed a few times. The chain has TRBV20-1 and TRBJ2-7; D might be TRBD1 or TRBD2, each matching 5 bases. The CDR3 contains 15 residues. Looked up from germline, CDR1 is DFQATT and CDR2 is SNEGSKA (reference sequence). Trimming removed 3 bases at V and 1 base at J, with 16 bases between. Here the CDR3 DNA reads TGCAGTGCTAGCGTCGACGGGGCGCCTTCCTACGAGCAGTACGTC. Its translation: CSASVDGAPSYEQYV.

The chain is built from TRBV2 and TRBJ1-1; 8 nucleotides match TRBD1. CDR3 length equals 12 residues. The germline CDR1 and CDR2 sequences are SNHLY and FYNNEI. The V gene end was trimmed by 4 bases and the J gene end by 8 bases; junction bases not matched to a gene: 3. CDR3 DNA sequence: TGTGCCAGCAGTGGTTCAGGGGGCGAAGCTTTCTTT. Translating gives CASSGSGGEAFF.

The V call is TRBV5-1, the J call TRBJ1-1; D is possibly TRBD1 (5 bases). Germline V CDR1 and CDR2: SGHRS, YFSETQ. The CDR3 loop spans 16 amino acids. V was cut by 4 bases and J by 8 bases, with 24 bases left in between. The CDR3: CASSLGSLGVYSEAFF. CDR3 bases: TGCGCCAGCAGCCTAGGAAGTTTGGGGGTTTATTCCGAAGCTTTCTTT.

The chain carries TRBV5-4 and TRBJ2-3, with 11 bases matching TRBD2. Looked up from germline, CDR1 is SGHNT and CDR2 is YYREEE (reference sequence). V gave up 0 bases and J gave up 6 bases; unmatched junction bases: 0. The CDR3 contains 14 residues. In DNA form, the CDR3 reads TGTGCCAGCAGCTTGGGACTAGCGGGGGATACGCAGTATTTT. It specifies CASSLGLAGDTQYF. Combining the CDR3 with reference TRBV5-4 and TRBJ2-3 gives the whole variable domain ETGVTQSPTHLIKTRGQQVTLRCSSQSGHNTVSWYQQALGQGPQFIFQYYREEENGRGNFPPRFSGLQFPNYSSELNVNALELDDSALYLCASSLGLAGDTQYFGPGTRLTVL.

This chain uses TRBV20-1 with TRBJ1-1; 8 bases match TRBD1. Germline V gives CDR1 DFQATT, CDR2 SNEGSKA (reference sequence). Trimming cost V 6 bases and J 1 base; bases outside gene matches: 1. CDR3 length equals 12 residues. The CDR3 here is CSAQGGNTEAFF. The CDR3 nucleotides read TGCAGTGCACAGGGGGGGAACACTGAAGCTTTCTTT.

A few counts support this clonotype. This rearrangement joins TRBV5-1 to TRBJ2-1, with TRBD2 matching 9 bases. CDR1 and CDR2 from the germline V gene are SGHRS and YFSETQ. The J segment lost 9 bases and the V segment lost 0 bases, leaving 7 bases of the junction unmatched. The CDR3 runs 15 residues. CDR3 DNA: TGCGCCAGCAGCTTGGGATTAGCGGGGGCGGGTGAGCAGTTCTTC. As protein: CASSLGLAGAGEQFF. The whole variable domain, remainder taken from reference TRBV5-1 and TRBJ2-1, is KAGVTQTPRYLIKTRGQQVTLSCSPISGHRSVSWYQQTPGQGLQFLFEYFSETQRNKGNFPGRFSGRQFSNSRSEMNVSTLELGDSALYLCASSLGLAGAGEQFFGPGTRLTVL.

The V gene is TRBV5-5, the J gene TRBJ1-1; 7 bases map to TRBD1. The V segment lost 3 bases and the J segment 10 bases; nucleotides outside the gene matches: 3. From germline, CDR1 is SGHKS and CDR2 YYEKEE (reference sequence). CDR3 length: 11 residues. DNA for the CDR3: TGTGCCAGCAGCTGGGACAGTAGAGCTTTCTTT. Translated, it gives CASSWDSRAFF. The variable domain in full, completed from reference TRBV5-5 and TRBJ1-1, reads DAGVTQSPTHLIKTRGQQVTLRCSPISGHKSVSWYQQVLGQGPQFIFQYYEKEERGRGNFPDRFSARQFPNYSSELNVNALLLGDSALYLCASSWDSRAFFGQGTRLTVV.

V usage is TRBV28 and J usage is TRBJ2-5; D is unresolved. The V and J ends lost 7 bases and 0 bases respectively, with 12 bases between them. CDR3 size: 14 residues. Germline assignment: CDR1 MDHEN and CDR2 SYDVKM. CDR3 sequence: CASNPGGDQETQYF. CDR3 nucleotide sequence: TGTGCCAGCAACCCGGGCGGAGACCAAGAGACCCAGTACTTC.

This clonotype was counted between two and nine times. The chain employs TRBV5-6 and TRBJ2-5; TRBD2 might be the D (5 bases). This CDR3 is 16 amino acids long. Between the trimmed V and J ends, which lost 5 bases and 4 bases, there was a span of 21 bases. CDR1 and CDR2 from the germline V gene are SGHDT and YYEEEE. CDR3 loop: CASRGWATRVRETQYF. In DNA, the CDR3 is TGTGCCAGCAGGGGGTGGGCTACGCGGGTTCGAGAGACCCAGTACTTC.